The rows below give T cell receptor beta chains drawn from one sample of a study of T cell responses to AZD1222 COVID-19 vaccine. Clones were read by immunoSEQ multiplex PCR, and TCRdb kept only the in-frame ones, dropping some. Among about 130,000 clones listed, about 93% were seen once. Specimen: peripheral blood, collected 28 days after the second AZD1222 dose. The receptors were gathered from an adult who received the AZD1222 COVID-19 vaccine. Each CDR3 is given with its conserved first and last residue. A D gene is named only where the DNA matches it firmly. Only some rows state a clone size, as once, few, many or a class for expanded clones.

NA | TRBJ2-2 | TRBD1 | TRBV11-3 | TGTGCCAGCAGCTCTAGACAGGGAACCCGGGAGCTGTTTTTT | CASSSRQGTRELFF
NA | TRBJ2-3 | NA | TRBV30 | TGTGCCTGGAAGACCTCCACCCTACTCACAGATACGCAGTATTTT | CAWKTSTLLTDTQYF
NA | TRBJ1-1 | NA | TRBV30 | TGTGCCTGGCACCGGAACACTGAAGCTTTCTTT | CAWHRNTEAFF
few | TRBJ1-2 | NA | TRBV7-8 | TGTGCCAGCAGCACCCGAGTGGGTAAGGACTACACCTTC | CASSTRVGKDYTF
NA | TRBJ1-5 | TRBD1 | TRBV28 | TGTGCCAGCAACTCCGGGACAGGGTATAGCAATCAGCCCCAGCATTTT | CASNSGTGYSNQPQHF
NA | TRBJ1-1 | NA | TRBV11-2 | TGTGCCAGCAGCTTACCGATCGGGGGGACAGAAGCTTTCTTT | CASSLPIGGTEAFF
NA | TRBJ2-2 | NA | TRBV5-1 | TGCGCCAGCAGGTCGACGAACACCGGGGAGCTGTTTTTT | CASRSTNTGELFF
once | TRBJ2-1 | NA | TRBV28 | TGTGCCAGCAGTCGGACAAACAATAACAATGAGCAGTTCTTC | CASSRTNNNNEQFF
once | TRBJ2-2 | NA | TRBV7-9 | TGTGCCAGCAGCCCAAGGGGGACGAACACCGGGGAGCTGTTTTTT | CASSPRGTNTGELFF
NA | TRBJ1-1 | TRBD1 | TRBV27 | TGTGCCAGCAGTTTATCGGCAGGGGGTACTGAAGCTTTCTTT | CASSLSAGGTEAFF
large | TRBJ1-2 | NA | TRBV2 | TGTGCCAGCAGTGAGGGCTCGTGGCAGGCCGTAGGCTACACCTTC | CASSEGSWQAVGYTF
NA | TRBJ1-4 | TRBD1 | TRBV18 | TGTGCCAGCTCACCACCGGGACAGGGCCCGAATGAAAAACTGTTTTTT | CASSPPGQGPNEKLFF
NA | TRBJ2-5 | TRBD2 | TRBV5-4 | TGTGCCAGCAGCCAAATCGGACTAGCGGGTAAAGAGACCCAGTACTTC | CASSQIGLAGKETQYF
NA | TRBJ2-6 | NA | TRBV5-1 | TGCGCCAGCTATGGGTCCTCTGGGGCCAACGTCCTGACTTTC | CASYGSSGANVLTF
NA | TRBJ1-2 | NA | TRBV5-6 | TGTGCCAGCAGCTCGCCCGGACCCAAAGCAGGGTATGGCTACACCTTC | CASSSPGPKAGYGYTF
NA | TRBJ1-5 | NA | TRBV20-1 | TGCAGTGCTAGTCAGTCGGGTAGGCGCAATCAGCCCCAGCATTTT | CSASQSGRRNQPQHF
NA | TRBJ1-3 | NA | TRBV2 | TGTGCCAGCAGTTGGAGCGGAAACACCATATATTTT | CASSWSGNTIYF
NA | TRBJ2-3 | NA | TRBV3-1/TRBV3-2 | TGTGCCAGCAGCCCCCGAGTATTAACTCTTACAGATACGCAGTATTTT | CASSPRVLTLTDTQYF
NA | TRBJ1-5 | NA | TRBV6-5 | TGTGCCAGCAATCCCGATAGCAATCAGCCCCAGCATTTT | CASNPDSNQPQHF
NA | TRBJ2-1 | NA | TRBV6-5 | TGTGCCAGCAGTTACTCCGGAAAAGGAGGGTACAATGAGCAGTTCTTC | CASSYSGKGGYNEQFF
once | TRBJ2-7 | NA | TRBV4-1 | TGCGCCAGCAGCCAAGGTCCCGGTAGGAGGGCCGAGCAGTACTTC | CASSQGPGRRAEQYF
NA | TRBJ2-7 | TRBD2 | TRBV19 | TGTGCCAGTAGTACCGGCTGGCGGGGGAGCTCCTACGAGCAGTACTTC | CASSTGWRGSSYEQYF
NA | TRBJ2-5 | NA | TRBV7-2 | TGTGCCAGCAGCGCGTTCAGGGGATCGTGGGAGACCCAGTACTTC | CASSAFRGSWETQYF
NA | TRBJ1-2 | TRBD1 | TRBV7-3 | TGTGCCAGCAGCCCGGGACAGGGAGGGAACTATGGCTACACCTTC | CASSPGQGGNYGYTF
NA | TRBJ1-6 | NA | TRBV6-5 | TGTGCCAGCAGTTACTCTCCGGGGTCACCCCTCCACTTT | CASSYSPGSPLHF
NA | TRBJ2-7 | NA | TRBV4-1 | TGCGCCAGCAGCCAAGGGCCGACCTACGAGCAGTACTTC | CASSQGPTYEQYF
NA | TRBJ1-2 | NA | TRBV6-4 | TGTGCCAGCAGTGACGGAGGTTATGGCTACACCTTC | CASSDGGYGYTF
NA | TRBJ1-2 | NA | TRBV4-3 | TGCGCCAGCAGCCAAGAGTATACCAACTATGGCTACACCTTC | CASSQEYTNYGYTF
NA | TRBJ2-7 | TRBD2 | TRBV4-3 | TGCGCCAGCAGTGAGAGGTATAGCGGGGGGGTCGGGGCCTACGAGCAGTACTTC | CASSERYSGGVGAYEQYF
NA | TRBJ1-5 | NA | TRBV7-9 | TGTGCCAGCAGCTTAGCGTCCGGGGACAGCAATCAGCCCCAGCATTTT | CASSLASGDSNQPQHF
NA | TRBJ2-1 | NA | TRBV19 | TGTGCCAGTAACGACCACTCCTACAATGAGCAGTTCTTC | CASNDHSYNEQFF
few | TRBJ1-2 | NA | TRBV18 | TGTGCCAGCTCACCACGAAGGGGGGCAGACTATGGCTACACCTTC | CASSPRRGADYGYTF
NA | TRBJ1-5 | NA | TRBV6-8 | TGTGCCAGCAGTCCCCGGGCAGAAGGCAGGACTAGTCAGCCCCAGCATTTT | CASSPRAEGRTSQPQHF
NA | TRBJ1-5 | NA | TRBV6-1 | TGTGCCAGCAGTGAGGGCATGGCCCGCGGCAATCAGCCCCAGCATTTT | CASSEGMARGNQPQHF
NA | TRBJ1-1 | TRBD1 | TRBV25-1 | TGTGCCAGCAGAGGGGGCGCGGGAGCTTTCTTT | CASRGGAGAFF